Presented here are 22 T cell receptor beta chains from one specimen sequenced in a study of T cells in Graves' hyperthyroidism and ophthalmopathy. RNA transcripts served as the template for amplifying TCR beta CDR3 regions. The study used the HTBI primer set for a first-round RT-PCR of the TCR CDR3. Each CDR3 protein is one row after TCRdb ran MiXCR on the multiplex PCR reads. The sample has fewer than 450,000 distinct CDR3 sequences, about 16% seen once; the top ten hold roughly 20%. Sequencing was carried out using blood. These receptors originate from a woman aged 55 to 70 with Graves' ophthalmopathy.

This clonotype showed up many times. The CDR3 bases are TGTGCCAGCAGCCAAGATCAAGGCTTCCCCAATGAGCAGTTCTTC. It codes for CASSQDQGFPNEQFF. The chain has TRBV14 and TRBJ2-1, with D unclear. The CDR3 sequence is 15 residues long. Trimming pared 0 bases from V and 6 bases from J, leaving 12 bases between. Germline assignment: CDR1 SGHDN and CDR2 FVKESK.

This clonotype was picked up many times. This chain connects TRBV12-3 or TRBV12-4 to TRBJ2-7; 7 positions agree with TRBD1. V dropped 1 base and J dropped 5; count of bases not matched to a gene: 5. The CDR3 runs 14 residues. This chain's CDR3 is CASSLGQGINEQYF. CDR3 DNA sequence: TGTGCCAGCAGTTTAGGACAGGGAATCAACGAGCAGTACTTC.

Points on this clonotype: This sequence may be a read error, since a much larger clone differs from it by one base. The chain employs TRBV12-3 or TRBV12-4 and TRBJ2-1; D call uncertain. The CDR3 is 13 amino acids. Trimming cost V 2 bases and J 8 bases, with 10 bases left between them. The DNA for the CDR3 is TGTGCCAGCAGTTTACTAGAGAGGCATGAGCAGTTCTTC. This translates into CASSLLERHEQFF.

This clonotype was picked up a small number of times. The chain carries TRBV7-8 and TRBJ2-7; 10 nucleotides line up with TRBD1. J was trimmed by 9 bases and V by 4 bases; bases with no gene match: 9. Germline V CDR1 and CDR2: SGHVS, FQNEAQ. The CDR3 has 14 residues. The CDR3 protein is CASSSRDRGYLQYF. CDR3 nucleotides: TGTGCCAGCAGCTCTCGGGACAGGGGCTATCTGCAGTACTTC.

The rearrangement joins TRBV20-1 to TRBJ2-7; a weak D match, TRBD1 (5 bases). The CDR3 is made up of 14 amino acids. CDR1 DFQATT and CDR2 SNEGSKA come from the germline V gene (reference sequence). The germline V and J ends were trimmed by 6 bases and 3 bases, with 18 bases remaining between them. The CDR3 is CSALDRGNFYEQYF. The CDR3 DNA sequence: TGCAGTGCGCTTGACAGAGGCAATTTCTACGAGCAGTACTTC.

At least ten counts were recorded for this clonotype. This chain links TRBV30 with TRBJ2-7; D uncertain. CDR1 and CDR2 (germline): GTSNPN, SVGIG (reference sequence). This CDR3 is 12 amino acids long. With 1 base removed from V and 7 bases from J, the gap between germline ends came to 11 bases. DNA for the CDR3: TGTGCCTGGAGTGAAACGGTTGCGGAGCAGTACTTC. Amino acids: CAWSETVAEQYF.

This clonotype has ten or more counts. J is TRBJ2-5 and V is TRBV6-1; 7 bases are shared with TRBD1. The germline gives CDR1 MNHNS, CDR2 SASEGT. After removal of 6 bases from V and 2 bases from J, the junction contained 6 bases not matched to a gene. The CDR3 consists of 14 residues. CDR3 loop: CASRDTGAQETQYF. Here the CDR3 DNA reads TGTGCCAGCAGAGACACAGGGGCACAAGAGACCCAGTACTTC.

This CDR3 is CSVVGQGNEKLFF. The CDR3 DNA sequence: TGCAGCGTTGTGGGACAGGGGAATGAAAAACTGTTTTTT. The genes are TRBV29-1 and TRBJ1-4, with TRBD1 matching 10 bases. V shed 4 bases, J shed 5 bases, and the junction held 1 base outside the gene matches. Germline V lookup: CDR1 SQVTM, CDR2 ANQGSEA. The CDR3 spans 13 residues.

Ten or more counts support this clonotype. The chain joins TRBV20-1 to TRBJ2-5; 7 bases match TRBD2. CDR3 length: 15 amino acids. The V gene's germline CDR1 is DFQATT and CDR2 SNEGSKA (reference sequence). The junction had 14 bases not matched to a gene; V was cut back by 5 bases and J by 5 bases. The CDR3 DNA is TGCAGTGCTGGGACTCTAGCGGCGGGAGCGGAGACCCAGTACTTC. It encodes CSAGTLAAGAETQYF.

This clonotype came up a few times. The chain uses TRBV24-1 and TRBJ2-3; a weak D match, TRBD2 (6 bases). Germline values: CDR1 KGHDR, CDR2 SFDVKD. The germline V and J ends were trimmed by 2 bases and 6 bases, with 14 bases remaining between them. The CDR3 contains 15 residues. The CDR3, as DNA: TGTGCCACCAGTGATTCCCAAGCGGGCCACGATACGCAGTATTTT. Its protein is CATSDSQAGHDTQYF.

This clonotype was counted many times. The V call is TRBV7-9, the J call TRBJ2-7, with 9 positions matching TRBD1. CDR1 and CDR2 from the germline V gene are SEHNR and FQNEAQ (reference sequence). CDR3 length equals 15 residues. The V and J ends lost 4 bases and 5 bases, in that order; junction bases with no gene match: 9. The CDR3 sequence is CASSYLRTGAHEQYF. The CDR3, as DNA: TGTGCCAGCAGCTACCTACGGACAGGGGCCCACGAGCAGTACTTC.

The rearrangement joins TRBV27 to TRBJ1-5; TRBD1 is a possible D gene (6 bases). The CDR3 consists of 16 residues. From germline, CDR1 is MNHEY and CDR2 SMNVEV (reference sequence). Trimming stripped 5 bases from V and 3 bases from J, with 17 bases between. CDR3 DNA: TGTGCCAGCAGTCCCCAACAGGGAGGGACCAATCAGCCCCAGCATTTT. Translated: CASSPQQGGTNQPQHF.

CDR3 region: CASRRRDRAPEQFF. CDR3 nucleotide sequence: TGTGCCAGCAGACGCCGGGACAGGGCCCCTGAGCAGTTCTTC. V gene TRBV5-5 combines with J gene TRBJ2-1; 9 positions match TRBD1. Losses at the gene ends were 5 bases for V and 9 bases for J; bases not matched to a gene: 9. This CDR3 has 14 residues. CDR1 and CDR2 from the germline V gene are SGHKS and YYEKEE (reference sequence). Together with reference TRBV5-5 and TRBJ2-1, the CDR3 gives the full variable domain: DAGVTQSPTHLIKTRGQQVTLRCSPISGHKSVSWYQQVLGQGPQFIFQYYEKEERGRGNFPDRFSARQFPNYSSELNVNALLLGDSALYLCASRRRDRAPEQFFGPGTRLTVL.

In this sample, this clonotype turned up many times. The chain couples TRBV7-2 to TRBJ1-1; D possibly corresponds to TRBD1 (5 bases). Germline V gives CDR1 SGHTA, CDR2 FQGNSA. Trimming took 1 base from V and 1 from J, leaving 10 bases between them. CDR3 size: 15 residues. The CDR3 reads CASSLDRGTNTEAFF. The CDR3 DNA is TGTGCCAGCAGCTTAGATCGGGGGACGAACACTGAAGCTTTCTTT.

J is TRBJ2-3 and V is TRBV20-1, with TRBD1 matching 8 bases. This CDR3 has 15 amino acids. V lost 6 bases, J lost 6 bases, and 14 bases stayed unmatched. Germline V CDR1 and CDR2: DFQATT, SNEGSKA (reference sequence). The CDR3: CSAPLSAGGWDTQYF. Written as DNA, the CDR3 is TGCAGTGCCCCCCTAAGCGCAGGGGGCTGGGATACGCAGTATTTT.

There are many counts of this clonotype. The DNA of the CDR3 is TGCAGTGCTGAGGACAGGGCCGGGACCTACGAGCAGTACTTC. It specifies CSAEDRAGTYEQYF. The chain has TRBV20-1 and TRBJ2-7; TRBD1 agrees at 8 bases. The CDR3 is 14 amino acids. CDR1 is DFQATT, CDR2 SNEGSKA, per germline (reference sequence). V lost 5 bases and J lost 2; bases outside the gene matches: 8.

The table lists this clonotype with a count of one. The chain recombines TRBV9 with TRBJ2-1, with D possibly being TRBD2 (6 bases). The germline V gene has CDR1 SGDLS and CDR2 YYNGEE. This CDR3 contains 14 residues. The germline V and J ends were trimmed by 4 bases and 8 bases, with 16 bases remaining between them. The CDR3 bases are TGTGCCAGCAGCCGGACTAACGGAGGGGATGAGCAGTTCTTC. It specifies CASSRTNGGDEQFF.

V usage is TRBV28 and J usage is TRBJ1-5; D is unclear. The CDR3 sequence is 15 residues long. Germline-derived CDR1 and CDR2 are MDHEN and SYDVKM. Trimming shortened V by 6 bases and J by 0 bases, and 12 bases separated the two germline ends. The CDR3 protein is CASRKIGYSNQPQHF. The CDR3 coding sequence is TGTGCCAGCAGGAAAATCGGCTATAGCAATCAGCCCCAGCATTTT.

V and J are TRBV7-2 and TRBJ2-2, with 8 bases matching TRBD2. The CDR3 has 18 amino acids. Germline V gives CDR1 SGHTA, CDR2 FQGNSA. V was clipped by 4 bases and J by 6 bases; unmatched bases: 16. The CDR3 nucleotides read TGTGCCAGCAGCTCCCAACCCCTTAAGCGGGAGTTGGCCGGGGAGCTGTTTTTT. Translated: CASSSQPLKRELAGELFF.

This rearrangement joins TRBV6-2 or TRBV6-3 to TRBJ2-1; 7 nucleotides match TRBD2. The CDR3 is 11 amino acids. Trimming at V came to 5 bases and at J to 8 bases, leaving 0 bases not matched to a gene. Per germline, CDR1 MNHEY and CDR2 SVGEGT. CDR3 nucleotides: TGTGCCAGCAGTCGGGGGGATGAGCAGTTCTTC. Translation: CASSRGDEQFF.

This clonotype was recorded a few times. The chain recombines TRBV27 with TRBJ2-1, with 8 bases fitting TRBD2. The germline V gene has CDR1 MNHEY and CDR2 SMNVEV (reference sequence). The CDR3 is 15 residues long. J gave up 7 bases and V 1 base, and 6 bases lay outside the gene matches. DNA for the CDR3: TGTGCCAGCAGTTTATGGGCTAGCGGGCGGAATGAGCAGTTCTTC. Translation: CASSLWASGRNEQFF.

This clonotype was detected ten times or more. The rearrangement uses TRBV28 and TRBJ2-1, with D possibly TRBD2 on 5 matching bases. The CDR3 totals 16 residues. Trimming shortened V by 4 bases and J by 8 bases, and 21 bases separated the two germline ends. CDR1 and CDR2 from the germline V gene are MDHEN and SYDVKM. The CDR3 DNA reads as TGTGCCAGCAGTTATTCCCCCGGGGTAGCTCAGGATGAGCAGTTCTTC. This gives the protein CASSYSPGVAQDEQFF.